This T cell receptor beta chain was captured by sequencing in a study of cytomegalovirus exposure and HLA in healthy donors. Findings and caveats of the study: Associated with HLA alleles at 0.05 false discovery rate in a later analysis were around 15,000 TCR beta sequences. Later, an analysis showed that TCR beta chains associated with HLA were more clonally expanded than others that were equally common.

Germline V lookup: CDR1 MNHNY, CDR2 SVGAGI (reference sequence). V lost 7 bases to trimming and J lost 3 bases; unmatched junction nucleotides: 10. The CDR3 spans 16 residues. The PCR used 60 Vbeta and 13 Jbeta primers. The protocol was immunoSEQ multiplex PCR, while the TCRdb copy is restricted to in-frame clones and leaves out a portion. The sample data list fewer than 35,000 clones. Note on this clone: What it binds is not known.

What was sequenced was PBMCs. The sequence was obtained from a female donor in good health and CMV-seronegative. The chain joins TRBV6-6 to TRBJ2-2, with 8 bases identical to TRBD1. Here the CDR3 DNA reads TGTGCCAGCAAGGGGCAGGGGGCCTTTCACACCGGGGAGCTGTTTTTT. It is translated as CASKGQGAFHTGELFF.